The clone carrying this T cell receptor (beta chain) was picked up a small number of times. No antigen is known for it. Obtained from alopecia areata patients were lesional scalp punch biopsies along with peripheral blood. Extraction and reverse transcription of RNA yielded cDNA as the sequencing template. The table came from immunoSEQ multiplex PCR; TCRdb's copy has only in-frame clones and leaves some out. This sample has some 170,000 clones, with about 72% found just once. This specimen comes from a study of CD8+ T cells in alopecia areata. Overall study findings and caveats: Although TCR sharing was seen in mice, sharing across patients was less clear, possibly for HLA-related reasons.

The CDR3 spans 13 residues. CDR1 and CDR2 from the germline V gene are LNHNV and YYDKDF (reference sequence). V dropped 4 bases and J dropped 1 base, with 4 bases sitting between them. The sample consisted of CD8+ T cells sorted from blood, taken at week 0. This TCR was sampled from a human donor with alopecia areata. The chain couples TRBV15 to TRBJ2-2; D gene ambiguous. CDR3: CATSTENTGELFF. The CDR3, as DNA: TGTGCCACCAGCACAGAGAACACCGGGGAGCTGTTTTTT.